The clone carrying this TCR beta chain was recorded once. The antigen is undetermined. The data belong to a study of shared clonotypes between healthy human individuals. Overall study findings and caveats: Generation probabilities of non-shared clonotypes were lower (relative to those shared by all four donors). Exclusively blood specimens were collected; tissue repertoires likely differ. The rarefaction results pointed to incomplete sorted-subset sequencing despite large depth.

Here immunoSEQ multiplex PCR was the method, and the copy in TCRdb shows in-frame clones only, minus some. The data contain just over 2,000,000 clones, roughly 95% of them singletons. With 3 bases removed from V and 8 bases from J, the gap between germline ends came to 19 bases. The CDR3 contains 15 residues. The germline gives CDR1 MGHRA, CDR2 YSYEKL. The source is a man aged 18 to 30 in good health. Sequenced sample: naive CD4+ T cells sorted from blood. Described subset: CD45RA+ positively selected. The chain couples TRBV4-1 to TRBJ1-2, with D perhaps TRBD1 (5 bases). CDR3 sequence (DNA): TGCGCCAGCAGCCAGCCGACAGTTACTTCTTACGGCTACACCTTC. This codes for CASSQPTVTSYGYTF.